This TCR beta chain appears in the sequencing data of a study of cytomegalovirus exposure and HLA in healthy donors. Method: immunoSEQ multiplex PCR; TCRdb's copy keeps in-frame clones and lacks some. The repertoire consists of 100,000 to 150,000 clones, with approximately 89% occurring once and the leading ten covering over 1%. Study-level points and caveats: The listing of 150 to 200 TCR beta chains classed them as cytomegalovirus-associated. As was reported, the classifier diagnosed cytomegalovirus status with high specificity and sensitivity.

Turning to this clone: Its antigen remains unknown.

The source material was PBMCs. This sequence was found in a woman between 18 and 30 years old in good health and CMV-seronegative.

The CDR3 protein is CASSDGTAPNTEAFF. The CDR3 DNA reads as TGCGCCAGCAGTGACGGGACAGCTCCGAACACTGAAGCTTTCTTT. V and J are TRBV10-1 and TRBJ1-1, with 7 bases matching TRBD1. V gave up 3 bases and J gave up 1 base; unmatched junction bases: 5. Per the germline V gene, CDR1 is WNHNN and CDR2 is SYGVQD (reference sequence). The CDR3 runs to 15 residues.